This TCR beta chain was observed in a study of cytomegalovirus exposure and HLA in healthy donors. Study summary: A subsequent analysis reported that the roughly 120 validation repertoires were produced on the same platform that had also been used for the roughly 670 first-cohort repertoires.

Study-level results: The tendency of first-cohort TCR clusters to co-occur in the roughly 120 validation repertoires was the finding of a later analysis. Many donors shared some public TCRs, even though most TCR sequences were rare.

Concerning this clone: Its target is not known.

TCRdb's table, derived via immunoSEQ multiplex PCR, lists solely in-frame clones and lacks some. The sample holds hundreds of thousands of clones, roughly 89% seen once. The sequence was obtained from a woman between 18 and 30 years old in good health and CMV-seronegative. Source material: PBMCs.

CDR3: CSDRDRGQNEQFF. The CDR3 DNA is TGCAGCGACCGGGACAGGGGGCAGAATGAGCAGTTCTTC. The V call is TRBV29-1, the J call TRBJ2-1; 12 bases are shared with TRBD1. The CDR3 loop spans 13 amino acids. J was trimmed by 7 bases and V by 7 bases; bases with no gene match: 5. CDR1 is SQVTM, CDR2 ANQGSEA, per germline.